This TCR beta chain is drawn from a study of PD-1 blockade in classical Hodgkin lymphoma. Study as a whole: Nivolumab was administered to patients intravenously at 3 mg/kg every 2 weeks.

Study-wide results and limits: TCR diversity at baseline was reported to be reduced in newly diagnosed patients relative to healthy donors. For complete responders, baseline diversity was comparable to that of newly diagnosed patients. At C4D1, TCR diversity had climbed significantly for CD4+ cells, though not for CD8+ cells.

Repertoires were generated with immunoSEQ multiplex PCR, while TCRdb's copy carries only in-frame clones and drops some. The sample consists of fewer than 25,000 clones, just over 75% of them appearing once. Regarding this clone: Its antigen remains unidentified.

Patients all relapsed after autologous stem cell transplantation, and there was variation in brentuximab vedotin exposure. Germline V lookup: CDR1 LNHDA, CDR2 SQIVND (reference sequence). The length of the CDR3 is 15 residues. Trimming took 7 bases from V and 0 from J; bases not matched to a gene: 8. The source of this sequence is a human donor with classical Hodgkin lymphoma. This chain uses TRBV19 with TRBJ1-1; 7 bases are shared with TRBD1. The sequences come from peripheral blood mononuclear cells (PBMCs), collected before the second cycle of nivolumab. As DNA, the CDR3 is TGTGCCAGTACCATACGACAGGGAATGAACACTGAAGCTTTCTTT. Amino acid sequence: CASTIRQGMNTEAFF.